The entry that follows covers one TCR beta chain sequence. This CDR3 is built from 15 residues. Trimming cost V 6 bases and J 5 bases; bases outside gene matches: 12. CDR1 MNHNS and CDR2 SASEGT come from the germline V gene. Naive CD8 isolation took CD45RO-negative cells positively selected for CCR7 and excluded terminally differentiated effector memory CD45RA+ cells. The method was immunoSEQ multiplex PCR; TCRdb's version includes in-frame clones alone and lacks a portion of them. The table records 2 million or so clones, 85% to 95% of them present only once. The data originate from a study of shared clonotypes between healthy human individuals.

The receptor was derived from a man aged 18 to 29 in good health. V gene TRBV6-1 combines with J gene TRBJ2-5, with 7 bases identical to TRBD1. The sample consisted of naive CD8+ T cells sorted from blood. The CDR3 is CASRPATGTGETQYF. The DNA of the CDR3 is TGTGCCAGCAGGCCCGCGACAGGGACGGGGGAGACCCAGTACTTC.